The source of this TCR beta chain is a study of T cells in Graves' hyperthyroidism and ophthalmopathy. Whole-study results and caveats: A model built on 13 V-J features separated ophthalmopathy from stable hyperthyroidism. Blood also contained most expanded thyroid clonotypes above 0.001.

The CDR3 regions of TCR beta were amplified from RNA transcripts. The HTBI primer set drove a first-round RT-PCR of the TCR CDR3. MiXCR was run by TCRdb on the multiplex PCR reads, yielding one entry per CDR3 protein. The sample records a few hundred thousand distinct CDR3 sequences, over 15% being singletons. This clonotype was observed a single time. What it binds is unknown. Uncontrolled infection, other autoimmune disease, pregnancy and lactation each barred patients from inclusion. Clinical symptoms, serum thyroxine and TRAb, thyroid ultrasound and orbital computed tomography together formed the diagnostic basis. Trimming stripped 7 bases from V and 6 bases from J, with 11 bases between. Germline CDR1 and CDR2: SGHRS and YFSETQ. This CDR3 contains 12 residues.

Sequences were obtained from blood. The TCR sequence derives from a woman between 55 and 75 years old with Graves' ophthalmopathy. The chain carries TRBV5-1 and TRBJ2-1, with D possibly TRBD1 on 6 matching bases. CDR3 protein: CASGPGVNEQFF. DNA for the CDR3: TGCGCCAGCGGACCAGGGGTCAATGAGCAGTTCTTC.